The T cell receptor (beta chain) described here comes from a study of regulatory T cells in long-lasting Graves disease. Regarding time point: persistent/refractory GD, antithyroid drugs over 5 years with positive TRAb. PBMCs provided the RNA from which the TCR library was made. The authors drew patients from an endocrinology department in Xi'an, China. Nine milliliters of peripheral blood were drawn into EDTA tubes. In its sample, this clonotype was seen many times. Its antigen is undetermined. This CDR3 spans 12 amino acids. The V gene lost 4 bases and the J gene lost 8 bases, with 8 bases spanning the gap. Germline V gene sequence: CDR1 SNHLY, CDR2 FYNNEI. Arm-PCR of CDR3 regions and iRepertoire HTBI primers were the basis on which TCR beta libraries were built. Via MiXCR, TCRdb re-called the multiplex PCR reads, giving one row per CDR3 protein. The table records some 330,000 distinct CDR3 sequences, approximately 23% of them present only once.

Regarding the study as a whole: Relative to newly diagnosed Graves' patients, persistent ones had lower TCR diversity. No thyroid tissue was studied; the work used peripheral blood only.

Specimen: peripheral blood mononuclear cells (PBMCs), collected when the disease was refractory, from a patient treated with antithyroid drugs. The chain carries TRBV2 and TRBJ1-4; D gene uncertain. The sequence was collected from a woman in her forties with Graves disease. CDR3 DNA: TGTGCCAGCAGTGCTGGAGTGGAAAAACTGTTTTTT. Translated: CASSAGVEKLFF.